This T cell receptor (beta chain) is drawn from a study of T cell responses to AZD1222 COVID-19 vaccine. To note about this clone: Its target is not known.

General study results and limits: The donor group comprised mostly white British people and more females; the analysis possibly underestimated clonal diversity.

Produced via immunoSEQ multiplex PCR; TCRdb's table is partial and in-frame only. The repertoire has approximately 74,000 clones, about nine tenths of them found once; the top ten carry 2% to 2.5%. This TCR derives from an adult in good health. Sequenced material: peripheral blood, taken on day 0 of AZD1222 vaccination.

This CDR3 is CASRQGAMVNQPQHF. The CDR3 coding sequence is TGCGCCAGCAGGCAGGGGGCTATGGTCAATCAGCCCCAGCATTTT. The J gene is TRBJ1-5, the V gene TRBV4-1, with 8 bases lining up with TRBD1. Germline CDR1 MGHRA, CDR2 YSYEKL. Trimming cost V 6 bases and J 3 bases; bases outside gene matches: 7. The CDR3 runs 15 residues.